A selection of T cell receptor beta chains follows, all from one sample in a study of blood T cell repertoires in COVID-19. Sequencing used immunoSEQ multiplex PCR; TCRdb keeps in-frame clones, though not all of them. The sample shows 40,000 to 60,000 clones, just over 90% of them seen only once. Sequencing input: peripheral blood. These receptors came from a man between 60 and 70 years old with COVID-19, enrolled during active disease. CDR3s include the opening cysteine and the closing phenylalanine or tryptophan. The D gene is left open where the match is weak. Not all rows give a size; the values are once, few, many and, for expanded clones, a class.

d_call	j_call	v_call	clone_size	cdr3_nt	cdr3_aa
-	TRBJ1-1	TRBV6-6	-	TGTGCCAGCAGCCCCGGGGGTGCTGAAGCTTTCTTT	CASSPGGAEAFF
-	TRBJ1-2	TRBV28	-	TGTGCCAGCAGTTTTGGGCGAGGCTACACCTTC	CASSFGRGYTF
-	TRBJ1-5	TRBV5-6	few	TGTGCCAGCAGCTTGACCGGGTTTAGCAATCAGCCCCAGCATTTT	CASSLTGFSNQPQHF
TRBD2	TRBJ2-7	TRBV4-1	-	TGCGCCAGCAGCTCCGGACTAGCGGGAGCCCCCTACGAGCAGTACTTC	CASSSGLAGAPYEQYF
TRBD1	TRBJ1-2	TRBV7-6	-	TGTGCCAGCAGCCCCAGGGACAGGGGGTTAGAGGGCTACACCTTC	CASSPRDRGLEGYTF
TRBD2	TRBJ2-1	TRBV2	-	TGTGCCAGCAGTGTTAAGCGGGGGAGCCGGGATGAGCAGTTCTTC	CASSVKRGSRDEQFF
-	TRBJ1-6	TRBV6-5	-	TGTGCCACCCGCGGAGGACAGAACTATAATTCACCCCTCCACTTT	CATRGGQNYNSPLHF
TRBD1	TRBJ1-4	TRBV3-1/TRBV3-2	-	TGTGCCAGCAGCCAAGTGGACAGGGGGCCGCCTAAACTGTTTTTT	CASSQVDRGPPKLFF
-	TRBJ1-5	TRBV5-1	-	TGCGCCAGCTTTCACGGGCAGCCCCAGCATTTT	CASFHGQPQHF
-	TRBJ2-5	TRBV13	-	TGTGCCAGCAGCGCCGTGACAACCTCTGGGGAGACCCAGTACTTC	CASSAVTTSGETQYF
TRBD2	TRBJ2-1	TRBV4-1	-	TGCGCCAGCAGCAAAGGACTAGCGGGCAACAATGAGCAGTTCTTC	CASSKGLAGNNEQFF
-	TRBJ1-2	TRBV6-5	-	TGTGCCAGCAGGGGGAGTAGTACCTATGGCTACACCTTC	CASRGSSTYGYTF
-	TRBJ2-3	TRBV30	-	TGTGCCTGGCAACAGGGCCATAGCACAGATACGCAGTATTTT	CAWQQGHSTDTQYF
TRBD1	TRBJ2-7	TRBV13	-	TGTGCCAGCAGCCTTGGACAGGGCCTCTACGAGCAGTACTTC	CASSLGQGLYEQYF
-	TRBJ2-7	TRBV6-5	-	TGTGCCCTCCCGTGCGGGATACCCTACGAGCAGTACTTC	CALPCGIPYEQYF
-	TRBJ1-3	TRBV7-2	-	TGTGCCAGCAGCTTAGGCCCGGGGGGAAACACCATATATTTT	CASSLGPGGNTIYF
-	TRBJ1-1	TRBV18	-	TGTGCCAGCTCACCCTACGACACCCTCACTGAAGCTTTCTTT	CASSPYDTLTEAFF
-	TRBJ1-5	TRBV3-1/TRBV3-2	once	TGTGCCAGCAGCCAAGCTGGGGCTGGGGGCAATCAGCCCCAGCATTTT	CASSQAGAGGNQPQHF
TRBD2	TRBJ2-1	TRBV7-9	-	TGTGCCAGCAGCTTAGAGGTGACGGGGGGCTCCTACAATGAGCAGTTCTTC	CASSLEVTGGSYNEQFF
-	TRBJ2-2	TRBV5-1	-	TGCGCCAGCAGCATACAAGCGAACACCGGGGAGCTGTTTTTT	CASSIQANTGELFF
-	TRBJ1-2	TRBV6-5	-	TGTGCCAGCAGTTACTGGGGGACAATAAAGGACTATGGCTACACCTTC	CASSYWGTIKDYGYTF
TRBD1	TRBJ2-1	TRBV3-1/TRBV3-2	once	TGTGCCAGCAGACTGCGGGACAGGCTAAGCTACAATGAGCAGTTCTTC	CASRLRDRLSYNEQFF
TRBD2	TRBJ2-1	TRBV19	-	TGTGCCAGTAGTATACCCAGGACTAGCGGTTACAATGAGCAGTTCTTC	CASSIPRTSGYNEQFF
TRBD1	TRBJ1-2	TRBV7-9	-	TGTGCCAGCAGCACCGGGACAGCTACGTTCTTC	CASSTGTATFF
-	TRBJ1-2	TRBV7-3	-	TGTGCCAGCAGCCCCTCGGGTCTTCAGAGAGGCTACACCTTC	CASSPSGLQRGYTF
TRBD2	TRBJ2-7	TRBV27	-	TGTGCCAGCAGTTCCCTCGATTGGGGCGGGAGGTTGGGCGAGCAGTACTTC	CASSSLDWGGRLGEQYF